This TCR beta chain was observed in a study of T cells in Graves' hyperthyroidism and ophthalmopathy. The investigators amplified TCR beta CDR3 regions from RNA transcripts. When the TCR CDR3 underwent first-round RT-PCR, the HTBI primer set was used. TCRdb re-derived calls from the multiplex PCR reads in MiXCR, one entry per CDR3 protein. The table records 300,000 to 350,000 distinct CDR3 sequences, approximately 14% of them present only once. Those patients with uncontrolled infection, other autoimmune disease, pregnancy or lactation were excluded. This clonotype was seen repeatedly, ten times or more. The TCR was taken from a woman aged 30 to 39 with Graves' hyperthyroidism. Sequenced input: blood.

DNA of the CDR3: TGTGCCAGCAGTTTACAGGCAGCTTTCTCAGATACGCAGTATTTT. Translated: CASSLQAAFSDTQYF. V usage is TRBV12-3 or TRBV12-4 and J usage is TRBJ2-3; unclear D gene. The CDR3 has 15 residues. Trimming cost V 2 bases and J 4 bases, with 13 bases left between them.